This T cell receptor (beta chain) comes out of a study of response to subunit inactivated influenza vaccine. The study, taken as a whole, reports: The authors put forward the suggestion that each seasonal influenza vaccination may bring in only a limited number of new T cells.

This clonotype was seen more than once but under ten times. Antigen: not known. TCRdb fed the RT-PCR reads into MiXCR, producing one record per CDR3 protein. The sample includes 500,000 to 600,000 distinct CDR3 sequences, 15% to 20% seen only once; the top ten take approximately 3%. Germline lookup yields CDR1 KGHSH and CDR2 LQKENI. V was trimmed by 2 bases and J by 9 bases, leaving 11 bases between them. This CDR3 comprises 14 residues. This rearrangement joins TRBV18 to TRBJ1-6, with D possibly being TRBD1 (6 bases). The clonotype comes from a man aged 50 to 75 who received an inactivated influenza vaccine. The sample in question was CD4+ T cells sorted from PBMCs, obtained around 2 years after vaccination. The chain's CDR3 is CASSPGGAGSPLHF. The CDR3 region has the DNA TGTGCCAGCTCACCAGGGGGCGCGGGTTCACCCCTCCACTTT.